The clone carrying this TCR beta chain was detected ten times or more. Its antigen is currently unknown. This sample is drawn from a study of T cells after yellow fever vaccination. The overall study: The authors prepared low-cell-number fractions using SMART-Seq v4 Ultra Low Input. Whole-study results and caveats: Subsequent to the booster, the majority of primary-vaccination clones reappeared (around 96% CD4, around 90% CD8). Weaker, the secondary response peaked sooner, at day 5 versus 15.

J was trimmed by 0 bases and V by 6 bases; bases with no gene match: 11. The CDR3 spans 17 residues. TCRdb redid the calling of the 5' RACE reads with MiXCR, one entry per CDR3 protein. The repertoire holds 100,000 to 150,000 distinct CDR3 sequences, with approximately 7.1% as singletons. This specimen consisted of CD4+ T cells sorted from PBMCs, obtained approximately 47 days after the first yellow fever vaccination. The sequence came from a man aged 18 to 30 who received the YFV17D yellow fever vaccine. The V and J genes are TRBV12-3 or TRBV12-4 and TRBJ1-1; TRBD1 aligns across 9 bases. The CDR3 here is CASSPLRQGGMNTEAFF. The DNA of the CDR3 is TGTGCCAGCAGCCCCCTCCGACAGGGGGGCATGAACACTGAAGCTTTCTTT.